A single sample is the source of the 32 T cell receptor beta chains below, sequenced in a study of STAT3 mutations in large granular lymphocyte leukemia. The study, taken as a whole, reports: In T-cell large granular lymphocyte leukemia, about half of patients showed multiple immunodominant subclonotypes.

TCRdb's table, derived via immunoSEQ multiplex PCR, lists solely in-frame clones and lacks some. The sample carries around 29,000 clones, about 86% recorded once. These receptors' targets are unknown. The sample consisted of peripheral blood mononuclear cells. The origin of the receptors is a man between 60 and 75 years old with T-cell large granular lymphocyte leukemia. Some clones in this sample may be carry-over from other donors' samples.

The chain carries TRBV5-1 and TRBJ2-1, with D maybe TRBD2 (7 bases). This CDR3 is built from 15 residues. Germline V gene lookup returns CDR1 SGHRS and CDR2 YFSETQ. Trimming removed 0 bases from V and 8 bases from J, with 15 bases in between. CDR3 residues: CASSLEGGGEDEQFF. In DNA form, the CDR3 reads TGCGCCAGCAGCTTGGAGGGGGGGGGTGAGGATGAGCAGTTCTTC.

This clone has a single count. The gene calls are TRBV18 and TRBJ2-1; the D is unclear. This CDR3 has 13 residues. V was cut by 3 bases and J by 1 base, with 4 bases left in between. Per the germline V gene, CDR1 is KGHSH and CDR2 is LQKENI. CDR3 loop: CASSPGSYNEQFF. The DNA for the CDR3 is TGTGCCAGCTCACCGGGGTCCTACAATGAGCAGTTCTTC. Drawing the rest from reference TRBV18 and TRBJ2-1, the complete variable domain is NAGVMQNPRHLVRRRGQEARLRCSPMKGHSHVYWYRQLPEEGLKFMVYLQKENIIDESGMPKERFSAEFPKEGPSILRIQQVVRGDSAAYFCASSPGSYNEQFFGPGTRLTVL.

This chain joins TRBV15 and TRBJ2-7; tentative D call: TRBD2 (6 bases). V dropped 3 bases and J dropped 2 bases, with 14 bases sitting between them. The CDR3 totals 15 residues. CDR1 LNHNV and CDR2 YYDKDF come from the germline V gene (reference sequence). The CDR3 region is CATSSQKGRPYEQYF. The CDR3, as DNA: TGTGCCACCAGCAGTCAGAAGGGGAGGCCCTACGAGCAGTACTTC.

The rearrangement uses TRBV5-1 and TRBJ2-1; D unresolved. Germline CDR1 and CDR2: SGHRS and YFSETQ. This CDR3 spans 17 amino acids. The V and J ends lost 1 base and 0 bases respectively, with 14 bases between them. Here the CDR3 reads CASSLRIAVSSYNEQFF. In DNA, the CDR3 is TGCGCCAGCAGCTTGCGTATTGCGGTGAGCTCCTACAATGAGCAGTTCTTC.

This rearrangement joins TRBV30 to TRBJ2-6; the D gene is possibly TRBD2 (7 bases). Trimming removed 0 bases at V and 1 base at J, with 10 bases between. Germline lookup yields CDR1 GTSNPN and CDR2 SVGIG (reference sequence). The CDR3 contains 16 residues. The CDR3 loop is CAWSVGGPSGANVLTF. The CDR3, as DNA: TGTGCCTGGAGTGTGGGGGGGCCGTCTGGGGCCAACGTCCTGACTTTC.

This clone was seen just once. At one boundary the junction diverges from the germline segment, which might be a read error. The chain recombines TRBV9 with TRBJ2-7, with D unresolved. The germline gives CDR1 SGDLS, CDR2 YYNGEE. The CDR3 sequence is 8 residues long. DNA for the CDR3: TGTGCCAGCAGCGTAGGGGACTTC. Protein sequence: CASSVGDF.

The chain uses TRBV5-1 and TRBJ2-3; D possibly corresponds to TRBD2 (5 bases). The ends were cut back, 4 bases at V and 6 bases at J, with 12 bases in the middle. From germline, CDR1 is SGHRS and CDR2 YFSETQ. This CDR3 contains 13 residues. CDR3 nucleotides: TGCGCCAGCAGCCCCGACCCGGGGGATACGCAGTATTTT. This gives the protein CASSPDPGDTQYF.

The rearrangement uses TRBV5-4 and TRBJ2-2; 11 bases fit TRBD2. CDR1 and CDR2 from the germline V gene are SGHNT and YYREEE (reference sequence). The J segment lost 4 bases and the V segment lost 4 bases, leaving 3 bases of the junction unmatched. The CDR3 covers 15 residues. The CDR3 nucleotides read TGTGCCAGCAGCCCCGGGACTAGCGGCACCGGGGAGCTGTTTTTT. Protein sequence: CASSPGTSGTGELFF.

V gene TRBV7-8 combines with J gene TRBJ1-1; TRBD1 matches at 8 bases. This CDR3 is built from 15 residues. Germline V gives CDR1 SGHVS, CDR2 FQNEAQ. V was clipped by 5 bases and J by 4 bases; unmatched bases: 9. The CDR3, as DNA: TGTGCCAGCAGCCCTTTGACAGGGGAGAGCACTGAAGCTTTCTTT. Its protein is CASSPLTGESTEAFF. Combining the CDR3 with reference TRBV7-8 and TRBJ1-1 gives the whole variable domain GAGVSQSPRYKVAKRGQDVALRCDPISGHVSLFWYQQALGQGPEFLTYFQNEAQLDKSGLPSDRFFAERPEGSVSTLKIQRTQQEDSAVYLCASSPLTGESTEAFFGQGTRLTVV.

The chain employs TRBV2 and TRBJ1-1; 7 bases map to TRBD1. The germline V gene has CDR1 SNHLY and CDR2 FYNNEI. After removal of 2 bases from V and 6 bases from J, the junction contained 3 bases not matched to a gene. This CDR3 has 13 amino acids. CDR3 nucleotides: TGTGCCAGCAGTGAAAGGCAGGGGGCTGAAGCTTTCTTT. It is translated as CASSERQGAEAFF. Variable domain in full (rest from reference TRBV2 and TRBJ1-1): EPEVTQTPSHQVTQMGQEVILRCVPISNHLYFYWYRQILGQKVEFLVSFYNNEISEKSEIFDDQFSVERPDGSNFTLKIRSTKLEDSAMYFCASSERQGAEAFFGQGTRLTVV.

CDR3 amino acids: CASSPRVPDTQYF. CDR3 bases: TGTGCCAGCTCACCACGGGTCCCGGATACGCAGTATTTT. The chain combines TRBV18 with TRBJ2-3; D gene ambiguous. Trimming removed 1 base at V and 6 bases at J, with 8 bases between. This CDR3 has 13 residues. The V gene's germline CDR1 is KGHSH and CDR2 LQKENI.

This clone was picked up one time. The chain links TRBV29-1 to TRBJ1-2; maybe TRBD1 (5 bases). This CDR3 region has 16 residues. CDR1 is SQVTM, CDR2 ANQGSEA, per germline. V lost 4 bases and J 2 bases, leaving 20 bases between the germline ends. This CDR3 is CSVGEVVGDWNYGYTF. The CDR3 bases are TGCAGCGTTGGGGAGGTGGTGGGGGACTGGAACTATGGCTACACCTTC. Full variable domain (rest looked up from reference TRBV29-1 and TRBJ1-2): SAVISQKPSRDICQRGTSLTIQCQVDSQVTMMFWYRQQPGQSLTLIATANQGSEATYESGFVIDKFPISRPNLTFSTLTVSNMSPEDSSIYLCSVGEVVGDWNYGYTFGSGTRLTVV.

As DNA, the CDR3 is TGTGCCAGCAGCCACGCCCCGGGACAGGGAGATGGAAACACCATATATTTT. It specifies CASSHAPGQGDGNTIYF. J is TRBJ1-3 and V is TRBV7-9; 9 positions agree with TRBD1. V dropped 5 bases and J dropped 3; count of bases not matched to a gene: 11. The CDR3 has 17 amino acids. Germline V gene data show CDR1 as SEHNR and CDR2 as FQNEAQ (reference sequence). Complete variable domain (other parts from reference TRBV7-9 and TRBJ1-3): DTGVSQNPRHKITKRGQNVTFRCDPISEHNRLYWYRQTLGQGPEFLTYFQNEAQLEKSRLLSDRFSAERPKGSFSTLEIQRTEQGDSAMYLCASSHAPGQGDGNTIYFGEGSWLTVV.

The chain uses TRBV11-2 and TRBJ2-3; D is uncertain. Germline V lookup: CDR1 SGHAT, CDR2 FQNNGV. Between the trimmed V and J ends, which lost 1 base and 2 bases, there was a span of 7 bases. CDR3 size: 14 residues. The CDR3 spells CASSLGVSTDTQYF. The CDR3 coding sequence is TGTGCCAGCAGCTTAGGAGTTTCCACAGATACGCAGTATTTT.

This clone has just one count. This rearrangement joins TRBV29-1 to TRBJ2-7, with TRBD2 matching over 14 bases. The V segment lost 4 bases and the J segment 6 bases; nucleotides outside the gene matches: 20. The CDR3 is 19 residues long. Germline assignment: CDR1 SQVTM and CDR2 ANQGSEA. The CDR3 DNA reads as TGCAGCGTTGGCCCCCACAGACTAGCGGGAGGGCCAGTTCTAGGCGAGCAGTACTTC. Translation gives CSVGPHRLAGGPVLGEQYF.

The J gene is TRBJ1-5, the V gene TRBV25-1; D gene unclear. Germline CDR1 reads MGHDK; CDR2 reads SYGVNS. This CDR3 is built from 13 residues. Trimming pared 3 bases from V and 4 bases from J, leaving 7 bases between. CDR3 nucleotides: TGTGCCAGCAGTGATGGGAAGAATCAGCCCCAGCATTTT. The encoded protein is CASSDGKNQPQHF.

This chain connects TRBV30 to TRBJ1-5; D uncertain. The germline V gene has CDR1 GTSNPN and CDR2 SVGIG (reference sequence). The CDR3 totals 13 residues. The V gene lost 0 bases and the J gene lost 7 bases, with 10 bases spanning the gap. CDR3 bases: TGTGCCTGGAGTGTAATAGGAGGGCAGCCCCAGCATTTT. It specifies CAWSVIGGQPQHF.

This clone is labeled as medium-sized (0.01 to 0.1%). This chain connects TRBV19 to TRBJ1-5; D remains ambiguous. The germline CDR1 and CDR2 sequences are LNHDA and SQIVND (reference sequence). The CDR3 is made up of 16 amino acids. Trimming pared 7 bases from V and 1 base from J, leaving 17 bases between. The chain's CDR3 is CASTLRWGKSNQPQHF. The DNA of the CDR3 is TGTGCCAGTACCCTACGGTGGGGAAAAAGCAATCAGCCCCAGCATTTT.

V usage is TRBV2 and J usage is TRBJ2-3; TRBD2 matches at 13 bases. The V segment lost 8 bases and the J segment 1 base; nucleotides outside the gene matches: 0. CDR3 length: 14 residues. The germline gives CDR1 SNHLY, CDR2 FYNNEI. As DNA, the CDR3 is TGTGCCAGCGGACTAGCGGGAGGCACAGATACGCAGTATTTT. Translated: CASGLAGGTDTQYF.

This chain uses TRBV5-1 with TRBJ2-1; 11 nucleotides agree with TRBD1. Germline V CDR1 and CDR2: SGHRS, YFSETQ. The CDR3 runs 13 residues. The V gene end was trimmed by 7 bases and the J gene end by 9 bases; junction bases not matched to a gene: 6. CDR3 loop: CASGTGGYVEQFF. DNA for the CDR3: TGCGCCAGCGGGACAGGGGGATACGTTGAGCAGTTCTTC.

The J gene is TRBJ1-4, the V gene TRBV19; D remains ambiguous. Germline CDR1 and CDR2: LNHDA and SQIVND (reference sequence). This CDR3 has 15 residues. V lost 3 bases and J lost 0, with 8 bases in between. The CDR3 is CASSIPRPTNEKLFF. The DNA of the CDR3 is TGTGCCAGTAGTATTCCCAGACCAACTAATGAAAAACTGTTTTTT.

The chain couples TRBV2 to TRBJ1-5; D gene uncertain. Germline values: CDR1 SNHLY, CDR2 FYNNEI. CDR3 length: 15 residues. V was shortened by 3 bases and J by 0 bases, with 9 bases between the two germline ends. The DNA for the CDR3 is TGTGCCAGCAGTGAGGACGGGTATAGCAATCAGCCCCAGCATTTT. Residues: CASSEDGYSNQPQHF.

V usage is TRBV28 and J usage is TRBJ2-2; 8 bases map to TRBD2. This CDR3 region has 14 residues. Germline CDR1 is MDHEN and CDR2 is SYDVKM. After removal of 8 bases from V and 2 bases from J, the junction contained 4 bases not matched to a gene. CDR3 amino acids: CASSTSGNTGELFF. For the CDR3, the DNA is TGTGCCAGCTCCACTAGCGGTAACACCGGGGAGCTGTTTTTT. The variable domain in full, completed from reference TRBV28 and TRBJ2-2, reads DVKVTQSSRYLVKRTGEKVFLECVQDMDHENMFWYRQDPGLGLRLIYFSYDVKMKEKGDIPEGYSVSREKKERFSLILESASTNQTSMYLCASSTSGNTGELFFGEGSRLTVL.

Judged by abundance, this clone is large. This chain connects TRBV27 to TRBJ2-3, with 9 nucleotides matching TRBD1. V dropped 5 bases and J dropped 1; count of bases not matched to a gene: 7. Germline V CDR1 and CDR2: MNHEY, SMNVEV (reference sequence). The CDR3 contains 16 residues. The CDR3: CASSPGQGRRTDTQYF. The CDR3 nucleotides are TGTGCCAGCAGTCCGGGACAGGGTCGTCGCACAGATACGCAGTATTTT.

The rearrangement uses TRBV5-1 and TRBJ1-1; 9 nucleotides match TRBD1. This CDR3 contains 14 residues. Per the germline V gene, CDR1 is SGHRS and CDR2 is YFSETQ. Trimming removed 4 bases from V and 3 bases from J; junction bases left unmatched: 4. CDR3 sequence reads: CASSRGQGDTEAFF. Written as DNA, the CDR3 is TGCGCCAGCAGCCGGGGACAGGGAGACACTGAAGCTTTCTTT.

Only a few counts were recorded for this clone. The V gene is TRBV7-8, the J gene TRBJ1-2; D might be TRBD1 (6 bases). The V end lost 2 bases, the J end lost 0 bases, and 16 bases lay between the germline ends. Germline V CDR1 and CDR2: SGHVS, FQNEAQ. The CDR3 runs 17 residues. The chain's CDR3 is CASSLRGFDTSNYGYTF. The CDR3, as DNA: TGTGCCAGCAGCTTAAGGGGGTTTGACACCTCTAACTATGGCTACACCTTC.

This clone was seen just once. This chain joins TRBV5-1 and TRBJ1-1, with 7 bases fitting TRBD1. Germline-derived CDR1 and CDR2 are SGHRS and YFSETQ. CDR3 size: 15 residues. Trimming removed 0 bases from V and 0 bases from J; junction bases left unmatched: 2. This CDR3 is CASSLGGQLNTEAFF. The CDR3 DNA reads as TGCGCCAGCAGCTTGGGGGGACAGCTGAACACTGAAGCTTTCTTT. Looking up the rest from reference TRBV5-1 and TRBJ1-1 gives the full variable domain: KAGVTQTPRYLIKTRGQQVTLSCSPISGHRSVSWYQQTPGQGLQFLFEYFSETQRNKGNFPGRFSGRQFSNSRSEMNVSTLELGDSALYLCASSLGGQLNTEAFFGQGTRLTVV.

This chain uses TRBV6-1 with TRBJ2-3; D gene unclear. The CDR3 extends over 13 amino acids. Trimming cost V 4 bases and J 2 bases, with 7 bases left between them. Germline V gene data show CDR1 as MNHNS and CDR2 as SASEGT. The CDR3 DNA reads TGTGCCAGCAGTGCCGGCCACACAGATACGCAGTATTTT. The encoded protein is CASSAGHTDTQYF.

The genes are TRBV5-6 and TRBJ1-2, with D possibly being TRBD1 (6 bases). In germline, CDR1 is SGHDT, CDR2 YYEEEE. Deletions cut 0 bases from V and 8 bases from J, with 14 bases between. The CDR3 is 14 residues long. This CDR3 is CASSLVGTQGGYTF. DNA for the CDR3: TGTGCCAGCAGCTTGGTCGGGACACAAGGGGGCTACACCTTC.

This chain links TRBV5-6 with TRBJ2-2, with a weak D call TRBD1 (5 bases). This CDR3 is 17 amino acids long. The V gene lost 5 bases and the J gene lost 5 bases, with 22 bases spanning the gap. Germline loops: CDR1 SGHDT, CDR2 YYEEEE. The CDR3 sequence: CASRARVGRDDTGELFF. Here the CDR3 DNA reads TGTGCCAGCAGAGCCAGAGTGGGCAGGGATGATACCGGGGAGCTGTTTTTT. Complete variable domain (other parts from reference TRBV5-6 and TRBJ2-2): DAGVTQSPTHLIKTRGQQVTLRCSPKSGHDTVSWYQQALGQGPQFIFQYYEEEERQRGNFPDRFSGHQFPNYSSELNVNALLLGDSALYLCASRARVGRDDTGELFFGEGSRLTVL.

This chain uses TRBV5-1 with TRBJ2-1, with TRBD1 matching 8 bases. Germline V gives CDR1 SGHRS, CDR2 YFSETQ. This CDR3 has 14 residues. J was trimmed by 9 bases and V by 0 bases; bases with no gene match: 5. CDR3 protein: CASSLAQGASEQFF. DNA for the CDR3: TGCGCCAGCAGCTTGGCGCAGGGGGCGAGTGAGCAGTTCTTC.

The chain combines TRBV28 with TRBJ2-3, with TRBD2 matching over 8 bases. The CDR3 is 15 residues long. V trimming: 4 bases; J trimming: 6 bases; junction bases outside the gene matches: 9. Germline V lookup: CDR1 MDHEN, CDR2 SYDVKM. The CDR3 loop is CASSSSSGFPDTQYF. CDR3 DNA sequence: TGTGCCAGCAGTTCGTCTAGCGGGTTCCCTGATACGCAGTATTTT.